These T cell receptor beta chains were read from a single sample in a study of T cell repertoires in ileal Crohn's disease. Method: immunoSEQ multiplex PCR; TCRdb's copy keeps in-frame clones and lacks some. The profile shows under 2,500 clones, less than 95% of them singletons. Input material: ileal tissue. These receptors all come from an adult with Crohn's disease. Each CDR3 is given without its conserved first and last residue. Only part of the rows carry a size: once, few, many, or a class if the clone is expanded.

abundance	v_gene	CDR3aa
.	TRBV29-1	SLPTAGGYGYT
.	TRBV7-9	ASSLPGQGAPGEAF
.	TRBV7-9	ASSLEGTVTQETQY
.	TRBV7-2	ASSLALAGGPDEQY
.	TRBV7-3	ASSFTGGSEQY
.	TRBV28	ASRKNPPGLAGGPGKETQY
few	TRBV19	ASSLSYGQTYEQY
.	TRBV4-3	ASSQERGGQETQY
.	TRBV7-7	ASSSGRGFAEKLF
.	TRBV11-2	ASSLGGWETQY
.	TRBV11-2	ASSGGLAAPLLYEQY
.	TRBV5-1	ASSLDRLAGADTQY
.	TRBV11-3	ASSLQGAPGNTIY
.	TRBV11-2	ASSFDQVRY
.	TRBV14	ASSQERGTGGIYNEQF
.	TRBV7-7	ASSLTAGRTDTQY
.	TRBV5-6	ASSFWQKRNTIY